This T cell receptor beta chain comes out of a study of control samples from healthy donors and cancer patients. Clones were sequenced by immunoSEQ multiplex PCR, and TCRdb holds only the in-frame ones, with some missing. The data contain a few hundred thousand clones, approximately 90% of them seen just once; the ten biggest clones take up around 6.4%. In germline, CDR1 is MNHEY, CDR2 SMNVEV (reference sequence). The trim removed 5 bases at V and 3 bases at J, leaving 6 bases unmatched. This CDR3 is 15 amino acids long. The clonotype originates from a man aged 35 to 55 with head and neck cancer. The chain is built from TRBV27 and TRBJ2-1; 8 bases align to TRBD1. What was sequenced was PBMCs. The CDR3 loop is CASSLRQGHYNEQFF. As DNA, the CDR3 is TGTGCCAGCAGTCTCAGACAGGGGCACTACAATGAGCAGTTCTTC.